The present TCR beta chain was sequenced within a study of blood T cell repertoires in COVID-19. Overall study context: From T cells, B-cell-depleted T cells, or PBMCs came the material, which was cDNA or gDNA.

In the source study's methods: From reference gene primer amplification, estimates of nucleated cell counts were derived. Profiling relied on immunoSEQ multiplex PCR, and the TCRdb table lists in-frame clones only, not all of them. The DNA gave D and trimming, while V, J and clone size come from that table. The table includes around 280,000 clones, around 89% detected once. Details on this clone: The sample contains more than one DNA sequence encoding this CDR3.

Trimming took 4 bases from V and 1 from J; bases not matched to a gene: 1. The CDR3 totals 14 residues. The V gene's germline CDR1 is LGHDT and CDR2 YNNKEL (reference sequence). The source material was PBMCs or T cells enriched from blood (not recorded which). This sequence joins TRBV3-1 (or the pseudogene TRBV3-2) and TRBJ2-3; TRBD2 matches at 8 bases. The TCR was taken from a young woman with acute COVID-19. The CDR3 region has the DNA TGTGCCAGCAGCCCGACTAGCGGCACAGATACGCAGTATTTT. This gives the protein CASSPTSGTDTQYF.